Given below is one T cell receptor (beta chain) in context. The V and J ends lost 0 bases and 1 base, in that order; junction bases with no gene match: 6. Looked up from germline, CDR1 is SGHTA and CDR2 is FQGNSA. The CDR3 is 19 amino acids. The data stem from a study of chemoradiotherapy in HPV16-positive cancers. Profiled with immunoSEQ multiplex PCR; TCRdb holds only in-frame clones, not every one. In the table there are 36,000 or so clones, roughly 77% of which are singletons. Repeated repertoire sampling spanned the course of chemoradiotherapy. This sequence joins TRBV7-2 and TRBJ2-6, with 10 bases that match TRBD2. This clonotype was sampled from a human donor with HPV-associated anogenital cancer. The material was blood, obtained from a patient who underwent chemoradiotherapy. As DNA, the CDR3 is TGTGCCAGCAGCTTAGCGATAGCGGGGGGATCTTCTGGGGCCAACGTCCTGACTTTC. Its translation: CASSLAIAGGSSGANVLTF.